This T cell receptor beta chain was retrieved from a study of blood T cell repertoires in COVID-19 (dated by TCRdb to between 2020 and 2021). For context, the study as a whole: Samples covering the acute and convalescent phases of COVID-19 were provided by collaborators in the United States, Italy and Spain. The prospective study material was composed of cDNA or gDNA derived from T cells, B-cell-depleted T cells, or PBMCs. Deeply sampled blood TCRbeta repertoires from subjects exposed to, actively infected with, or recovered from COVID-19 were included in the dataset. The repertoires were released in a freely available public database meant as a resource for research on the immune response to SARS-CoV-2. Samples came from the ongoing ImmuneRACE study (first 160 participants) plus 1,254 subjects from 6 global collaborators. Sample metadata almost always included a de-identified subject ID, COVID-19 status, age in years and sex. Where HLA class I and class II types were available, the types were taken from metadata supplied by the sample provider, not from assay-based typing. What the study reported, not specific to this receptor: How much clinical and demographic metadata was included differed by source and by participant, and the metadata was provided uncurated.

TCRbeta CDR3 regions were amplified from genomic DNA by means of the immunoSEQ Assay, a bias-controlled multiplex PCR. The authors processed their data as follows. The number of nucleated cells in each sample was estimated from the amplification of reference gene primers within the assay. Sequence reads were collapsed and filtered to measure the absolute abundance of every unique TCRbeta CDR3 rearrangement. For each sample, productive Simpson clonality was calculated by taking the square root of Simpson's diversity index across productive rearrangements. TCRdb stores this immuneACCESS table with in-frame sequences only. Part of the clones is absent; in the studies checked, under half of the shortfall reflects unresolved V genes, and no reason is known for the rest. V and J calls and clone size come straight from that table; D and trimming were deduced from the DNA. The sample has about 220,000 clones on record, 60% to 85% of them singletons. The ten largest account for roughly 6.7% of the sample.

CDR1 and CDR2 were assigned from the germline V gene (reference sequence) as SGHNT and YYREEE. V gives up 3 bases and J gives up 3 bases, and the segment between their germline ends measures 15 bases. The CDR3 measures 15 amino acids from cysteine to phenylalanine. The sequence is cut down to CDR3 DNA, 45 bases in frame from base 1. Collaborating institutions collected whole blood in K2EDTA tubes following their own protocols. For TCRbeta analysis, collaborators shipped samples in one of three forms: frozen whole blood, isolated PBMCs, or DNA extracted from either of those sample types. This clone was counted a few times. Its recognized antigen is unknown. No much larger clone is present one base from it, and per-base qualities are unavailable.

This sequence originates from a woman in her seventies with acute or convalescent COVID-19. This receptor chain uses TRBV5-4 and TRBJ1-2; the D gene is perhaps TRBD1, on 6 matching bases. Sequenced: peripheral blood. This receptor has the CDR3 CASSSGQLNHYGYTF. DNA sequence: TGTGCCAGCAGCTCGGGACAATTAAACCACTATGGCTACACCTTC.